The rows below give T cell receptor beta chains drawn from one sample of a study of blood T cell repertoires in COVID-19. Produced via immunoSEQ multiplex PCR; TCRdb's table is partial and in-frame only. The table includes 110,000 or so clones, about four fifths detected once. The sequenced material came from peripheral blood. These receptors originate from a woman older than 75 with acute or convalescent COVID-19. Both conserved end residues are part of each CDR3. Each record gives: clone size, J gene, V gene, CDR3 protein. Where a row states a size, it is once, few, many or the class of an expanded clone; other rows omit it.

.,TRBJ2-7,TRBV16,CASSLRTGRSYEQYF
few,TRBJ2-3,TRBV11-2,CASSFLAGRVTDTQYF
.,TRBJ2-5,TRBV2,CASRGLAGETQYF
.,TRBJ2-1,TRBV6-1,CASSEAPRNEQFF
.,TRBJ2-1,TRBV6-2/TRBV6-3,CASSYSSLAGNEQFF
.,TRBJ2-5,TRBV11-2,CASSPMVRNPRETQYF
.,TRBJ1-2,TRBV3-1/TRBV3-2,CASSLTGGFRGYTF
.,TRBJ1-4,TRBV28,CASSPSATNEKLFF
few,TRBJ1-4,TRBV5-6,CASSGGQGNEKLFF
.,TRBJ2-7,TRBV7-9,CASSLTGGTYEQYF
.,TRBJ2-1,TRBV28,CASRTNQRLYNEQFF
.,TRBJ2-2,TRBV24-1,CATSGRGTGELFF
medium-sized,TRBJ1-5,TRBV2,CASSRGGDSRYQPQHF
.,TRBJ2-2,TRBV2,CASSRTGGNTGELFF
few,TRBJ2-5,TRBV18,CASSRGGTGETQYF
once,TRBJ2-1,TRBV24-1,CATSDSRGPGYNEQFF
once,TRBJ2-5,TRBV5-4,CASRPTGGLGETQYF
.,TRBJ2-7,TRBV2,CASSLGIAGHRSEQYF
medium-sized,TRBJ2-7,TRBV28,CASSSRGSQTLDDEQYF
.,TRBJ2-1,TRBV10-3,CAISGGGQGQNEQFF
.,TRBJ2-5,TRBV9,CASSVGGSHQETQYF
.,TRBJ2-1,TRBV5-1,CASSPTVGTRYNEQFF
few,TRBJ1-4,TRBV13,CASSLTASAEKLFF
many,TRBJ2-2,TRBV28,CASTPTGLAATGELFF
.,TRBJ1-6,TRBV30,CAWNINRGRGSYNSPLHF
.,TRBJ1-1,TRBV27,CASSWDRESSEAFF
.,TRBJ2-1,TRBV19,CASSILAGYNEQFF
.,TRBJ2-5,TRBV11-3,CASSLRQRSQETQYF
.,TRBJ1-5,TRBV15,CATSRGGQGPNQPQHF
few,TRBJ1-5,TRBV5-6,CASSFTGTGFGNQPQHF
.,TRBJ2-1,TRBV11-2,CASSFGGGPGNEQFF
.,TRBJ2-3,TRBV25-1,CASSELAGTASTDTQYF
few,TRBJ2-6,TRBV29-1,CSARIGTAGANVLTF
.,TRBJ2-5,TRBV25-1,CASSERGTGPETQYF
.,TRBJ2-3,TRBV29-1,CSVGGTKYDSTDTQYF
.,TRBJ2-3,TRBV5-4,CAFQAPSTDTQYF
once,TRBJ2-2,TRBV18,CASSRGTGELFF
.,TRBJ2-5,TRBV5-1,CASSLGQGSETQYF
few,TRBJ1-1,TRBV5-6,CASSLGRVARSEAFF
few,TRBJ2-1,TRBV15,CATSRGLSSYNEQFF
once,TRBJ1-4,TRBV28,CASRLSATNEKLFF
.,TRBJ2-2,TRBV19,CASSIEGGTGELFF
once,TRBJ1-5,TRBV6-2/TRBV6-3,CASSYSSQPQHF
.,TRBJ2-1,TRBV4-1,CASSLDFLSSGRNNEQFF
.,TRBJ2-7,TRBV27,CASSLSVNYEQYF
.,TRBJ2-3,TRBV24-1,CATSDSIRGTVATDTQYF
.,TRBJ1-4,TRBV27,CASSLSMGLELFF
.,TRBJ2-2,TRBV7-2,CASSATGGSLPGELFF
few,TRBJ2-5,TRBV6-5,CASSKGHLETQYF
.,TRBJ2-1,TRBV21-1,CASSKTSYGSAGDNEQFF
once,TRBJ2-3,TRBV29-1,CSVEYTDTQYF
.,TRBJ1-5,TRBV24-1,CATSDTGGASNQPQHF
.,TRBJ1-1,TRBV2,CASSEAETMGRTEAFF
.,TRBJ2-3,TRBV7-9,CASSLGVAEFFTDTQYF
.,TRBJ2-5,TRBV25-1,CASSEYRGAGETQYF